This TCR beta chain was obtained from a study of CD8 T cells in ankylosing spondylitis. Comments on this clonotype: What it binds is not known.

Via MiXCR, TCRdb re-called the 5' RACE reads, giving one row per CDR3 protein. Of around 250,000 distinct CDR3 sequences in the sample, 15% to 20% were seen once. Findings and caveats of the study: Among TCR beta sequences, a motif of under 10 highly homologous variants appeared characteristic of ankylosing spondylitis blood. In ankylosing spondylitis patients, matched synovial fluid reportedly showed significant enrichment of disease-linked clones.

The sequence came from a male donor with ankylosing spondylitis or in good health (not recorded which). The sample was blood, either unsorted or a sorted T cell fraction (not recorded which).

The DNA of the CDR3 is TGTGCCAGCCGGAGGGGCTACGAGCAGTACTTC. Translating it yields CASRRGYEQYF. The chain couples TRBV25-1 to TRBJ2-7; a possible D gene is TRBD2 (6 bases). V was shortened by 8 bases and J by 3 bases, with 8 bases between the two germline ends. The CDR3 totals 11 residues. In germline, CDR1 is MGHDK, CDR2 SYGVNS.